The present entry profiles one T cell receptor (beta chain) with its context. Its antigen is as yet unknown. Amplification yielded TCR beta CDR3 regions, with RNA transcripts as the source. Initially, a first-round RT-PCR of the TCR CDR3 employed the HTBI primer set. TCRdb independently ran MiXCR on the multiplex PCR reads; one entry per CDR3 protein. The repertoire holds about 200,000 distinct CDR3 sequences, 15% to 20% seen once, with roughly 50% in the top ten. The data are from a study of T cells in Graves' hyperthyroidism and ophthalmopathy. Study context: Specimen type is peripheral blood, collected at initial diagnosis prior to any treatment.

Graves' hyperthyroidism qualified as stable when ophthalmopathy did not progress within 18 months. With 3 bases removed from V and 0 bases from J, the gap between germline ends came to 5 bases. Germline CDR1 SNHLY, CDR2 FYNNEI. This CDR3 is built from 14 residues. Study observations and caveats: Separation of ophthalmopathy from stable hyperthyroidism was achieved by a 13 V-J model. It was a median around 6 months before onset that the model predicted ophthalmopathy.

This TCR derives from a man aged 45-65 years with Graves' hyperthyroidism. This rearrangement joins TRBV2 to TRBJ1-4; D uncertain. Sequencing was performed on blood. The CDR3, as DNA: TGTGCCAGCAGTGATGGAACAACTAATGAAAAACTGTTTTTT. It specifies CASSDGTTNEKLFF. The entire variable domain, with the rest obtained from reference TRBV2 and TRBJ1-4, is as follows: EPEVTQTPSHQVTQMGQEVILRCVPISNHLYFYWYRQILGQKVEFLVSFYNNEISEKSEIFDDQFSVERPDGSNFTLKIRSTKLEDSAMYFCASSDGTTNEKLFFGSGTQLSVL.